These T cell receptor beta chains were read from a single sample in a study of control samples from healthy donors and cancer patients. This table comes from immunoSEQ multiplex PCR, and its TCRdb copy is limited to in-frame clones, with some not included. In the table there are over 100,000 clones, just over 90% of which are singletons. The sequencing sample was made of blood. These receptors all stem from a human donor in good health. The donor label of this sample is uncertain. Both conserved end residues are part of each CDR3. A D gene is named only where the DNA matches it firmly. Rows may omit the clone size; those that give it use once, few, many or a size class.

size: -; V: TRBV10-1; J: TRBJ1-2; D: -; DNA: TGCGCCAGCAGTGTTAGGACACCCAGCAGCTATGGCTACACCTTC; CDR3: CASSVRTPSSYGYTF
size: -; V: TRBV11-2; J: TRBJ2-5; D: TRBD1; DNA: TGTGCCAGCAGCCGGGACAGGGAGGGAGAGACCCAGTACTTC; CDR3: CASSRDREGETQYF
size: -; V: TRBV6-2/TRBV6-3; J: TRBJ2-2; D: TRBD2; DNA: TGTGCCAGCAGTCACCGACTAGCGGGGGGGTACTCGGACACCGGGGAGCTGTTTTTT; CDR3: CASSHRLAGGYSDTGELFF
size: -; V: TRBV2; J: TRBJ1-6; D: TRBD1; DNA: TGTGCCAGCAGTGAAGATGGGACAGGTTCCTTT; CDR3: CASSEDGTGSF
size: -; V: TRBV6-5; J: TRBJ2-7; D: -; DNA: TGTGCCAGCGGGGGTGGGGACTACGAGCAGTACTTC; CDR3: CASGGGDYEQYF
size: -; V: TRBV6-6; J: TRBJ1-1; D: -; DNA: TGTGCCAGCAGCGCAACAGACACTGAAGCTTTCTTT; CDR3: CASSATDTEAFF
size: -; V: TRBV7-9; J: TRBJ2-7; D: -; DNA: TGTGCCAGCAGCCCCGCAGGGTTCCACGAGCAGTACTTC; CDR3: CASSPAGFHEQYF
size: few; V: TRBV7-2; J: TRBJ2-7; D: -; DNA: TGTGCCAGCAGCCCCTTAGCGGCCCCCAGGCACGAGCAGTACTTC; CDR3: CASSPLAAPRHEQYF
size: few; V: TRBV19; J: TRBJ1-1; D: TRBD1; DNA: TGTGCCAGTAGTCCCCTAATGACAGGGGAGGGCACTGAAGCTTTCTTT; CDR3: CASSPLMTGEGTEAFF
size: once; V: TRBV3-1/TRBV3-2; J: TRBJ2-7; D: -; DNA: TGTGCCAGCAGCCAAGAGGGATTTACCTACGAGCAGTACTTC; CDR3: CASSQEGFTYEQYF
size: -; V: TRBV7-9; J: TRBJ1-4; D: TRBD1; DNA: TGTGCCAGCAGCTTAAACCAGGGGGCTGAAAAACTGTTTTTT; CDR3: CASSLNQGAEKLFF
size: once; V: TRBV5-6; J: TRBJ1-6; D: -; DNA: TGTGCCAGCAGCTTGGGCCCGTTGGATAATTCACCCCTCCACTTT; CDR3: CASSLGPLDNSPLHF
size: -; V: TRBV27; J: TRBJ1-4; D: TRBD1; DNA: TGTGCCAGCAGTTCTACAGGGGTGGGGGATGAAAAACTGTTTTTT; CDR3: CASSSTGVGDEKLFF
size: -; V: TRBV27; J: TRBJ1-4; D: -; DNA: TGTGCCAGCCGGGAAATCGGGGGGGCTGGTGAAAAACTGTTTTTT; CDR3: CASREIGGAGEKLFF
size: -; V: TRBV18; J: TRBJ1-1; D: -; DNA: TGTGCCAGCTCACTCCAATCGGGGAACACTGAAGCTTTCTTT; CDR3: CASSLQSGNTEAFF
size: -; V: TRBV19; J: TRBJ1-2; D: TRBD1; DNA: TGTGCCAGTAGTGCCGGGACAGGCCCTAACTATGGCTACACCTTC; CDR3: CASSAGTGPNYGYTF
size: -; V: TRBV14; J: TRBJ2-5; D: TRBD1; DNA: TGTGCCAGCAGCCAAGCCCGGACAGGCCAAGAGACCCAGTACTTC; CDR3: CASSQARTGQETQYF
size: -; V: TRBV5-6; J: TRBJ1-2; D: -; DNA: TGTGCCAGCACCCGAACAGGGAACTATGGCTACACCTTC; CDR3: CASTRTGNYGYTF
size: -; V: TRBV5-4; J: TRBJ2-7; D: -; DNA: TGTGCCAGCAGCCCGACCGACAGACCCTACGAGCAGTACTTC; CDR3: CASSPTDRPYEQYF
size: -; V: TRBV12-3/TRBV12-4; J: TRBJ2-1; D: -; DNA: TGTGCCAGCAGTCTTGACGGCTACAATGAGCAGTTCTTC; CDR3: CASSLDGYNEQFF
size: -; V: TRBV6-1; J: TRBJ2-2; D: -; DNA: TGTGCCAGCAGTGAACCCGGCTGGGGGCCTAACACCGGGGAGCTGTTTTTT; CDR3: CASSEPGWGPNTGELFF
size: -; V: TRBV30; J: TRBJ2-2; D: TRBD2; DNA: TGTGCCTGGAGTCCAAATGGGGGGGGCGGGGAGCTGTTTTTT; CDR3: CAWSPNGGGGELFF
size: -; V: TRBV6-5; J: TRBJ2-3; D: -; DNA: TGTGCCAGCAGTTTTGGGGCCGCAGATACGCAGTATTTT; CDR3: CASSFGAADTQYF
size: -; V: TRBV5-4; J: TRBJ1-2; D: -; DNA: TGTGCCAGCAGCTTGGGAAGGGGGGAGGTAGGCTACACCTTC; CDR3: CASSLGRGEVGYTF
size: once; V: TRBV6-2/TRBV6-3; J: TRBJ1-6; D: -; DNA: TGTGCCAGCGGCCGCGGGACATGGGATAATTCACCCCTCCACTTT; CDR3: CASGRGTWDNSPLHF
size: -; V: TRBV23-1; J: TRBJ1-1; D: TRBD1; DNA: TGCGCCAGCAACGATACAGGGGGCGAAGGGGGCACTGAAGCTTTCTTT; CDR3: CASNDTGGEGGTEAFF